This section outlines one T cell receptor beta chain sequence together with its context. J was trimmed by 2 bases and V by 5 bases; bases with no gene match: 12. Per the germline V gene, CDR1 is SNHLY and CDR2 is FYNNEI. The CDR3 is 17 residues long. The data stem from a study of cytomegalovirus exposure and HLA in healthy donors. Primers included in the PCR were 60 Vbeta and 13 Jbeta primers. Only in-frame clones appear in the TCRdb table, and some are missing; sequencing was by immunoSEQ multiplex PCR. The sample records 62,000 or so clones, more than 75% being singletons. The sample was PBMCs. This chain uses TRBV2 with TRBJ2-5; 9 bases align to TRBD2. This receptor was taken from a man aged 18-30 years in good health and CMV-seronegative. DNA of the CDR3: TGTGCCAGCAGTTCGCCGGGGGGTCTAGCGGGGCAAGAGACCCAGTACTTC. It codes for CASSSPGGLAGQETQYF.